This is a list of T cell receptor beta chains from one sample in a study of cytomegalovirus exposure and HLA in healthy donors. Some clones are missing from TCRdb's copy, which holds only in-frame ones; the method was immunoSEQ multiplex PCR. Among about 160,000 clones listed, approximately 86% were seen once. The sample comprised PBMCs. The receptors were gathered from a woman under 30 in good health and CMV-seronegative. CDR3s leave out the opening cysteine and the closing phenylalanine or tryptophan. The order of the fields is V gene, J gene, CDR3 protein.

v_gene: TRBV2
j_gene: TRBJ2-1
CDR3aa: ASSDRRGASYNEQF

v_gene: TRBV30
j_gene: TRBJ2-1
CDR3aa: AWSGGVGSYNEQF

v_gene: TRBV27
j_gene: TRBJ2-7
CDR3aa: ASSLYSPGSYEQY

v_gene: TRBV28
j_gene: TRBJ1-4
CDR3aa: ASSLVGHPTNEKLF

v_gene: TRBV2
j_gene: TRBJ2-2
CDR3aa: ASMVLTSNTGELF

v_gene: TRBV18
j_gene: TRBJ1-1
CDR3aa: ASSPFLPRMDTEAF

v_gene: TRBV7-9
j_gene: TRBJ1-1
CDR3aa: ASSLREGDTEAF

v_gene: TRBV5-1
j_gene: TRBJ2-5
CDR3aa: ASSLASGRAETQY

v_gene: TRBV23-1
j_gene: TRBJ1-6
CDR3aa: ASSQSGSGMSDSPLH

v_gene: TRBV28
j_gene: TRBJ2-3
CDR3aa: ASSFPRGRGTDTQY

v_gene: TRBV11-2
j_gene: TRBJ1-4
CDR3aa: ASSLGSLNEKLF

v_gene: TRBV19
j_gene: TRBJ2-1
CDR3aa: ASSIGNRGVNEQF

v_gene: TRBV9
j_gene: TRBJ2-1
CDR3aa: ASSGGTGASVTSYNEQF

v_gene: TRBV29-1
j_gene: TRBJ1-2
CDR3aa: SAGGTNYGYT

v_gene: TRBV7-2
j_gene: TRBJ1-4
CDR3aa: ASSLAAGGNEKLF